Below, 13 T cell receptor beta chains from the same sample are listed, as sequenced in a study of T cell responses to AZD1222 COVID-19 vaccine. Clones were read by immunoSEQ multiplex PCR, and TCRdb kept only the in-frame ones, dropping some. The table records about 160,000 clones, nearly 90% of them present only once. The sample here was peripheral blood, taken on day 0 of AZD1222 vaccination. The receptors here all came from an adult in good health.

The chain has TRBV2 and TRBJ1-5; D is ambiguous. Germline CDR1 and CDR2: SNHLY and FYNNEI. This CDR3 region has 12 residues. V was pared by 5 bases and J by 6 bases, with 8 bases between. For the CDR3, the DNA is TGTGCCAGCAGTCCTGTGAGTCAGCCCCAGCATTTT. This gives the protein CASSPVSQPQHF.

The chain combines TRBV9 with TRBJ2-3, with D hard to call. Germline CDR1 and CDR2: SGDLS and YYNGEE. V was shortened by 1 base and J by 0 bases, with 12 bases between the two germline ends. The CDR3 has 16 amino acids. CDR3 loop: CASSVTPLRSTDTQYF. CDR3 DNA: TGTGCCAGCAGCGTAACACCACTTCGGAGCACAGATACGCAGTATTTT.

This chain uses TRBV7-3 with TRBJ1-1; D gene uncertain. Trimming shortened V by 0 bases and J by 4 bases, and 6 bases separated the two germline ends. Germline V gene data show CDR1 as SGHTA and CDR2 as FQGTGA. CDR3 size: 13 residues. In DNA form, the CDR3 reads TGTGCCAGCAGCTTAACGCTGCGCACTGAAGCTTTCTTT. It codes for CASSLTLRTEAFF.

For the CDR3, the DNA is TGTGCCAGCAGCGGACTAGCGACAGGGGAGACCCAGTACTTC. Protein: CASSGLATGETQYF. The chain carries TRBV9 and TRBJ2-5; D perhaps matches TRBD2 (8 bases). Trimming removed 3 bases from V and 5 bases from J, with 14 bases in between. CDR3 length: 14 amino acids. Germline CDR1 SGDLS, CDR2 YYNGEE.

V usage is TRBV28 and J usage is TRBJ1-2; D is unclear. V was pared by 1 base and J by 8 bases, with 8 bases between. Germline loops: CDR1 MDHEN, CDR2 SYDVKM. The CDR3 is 12 residues long. The CDR3: CASSLSVGGYTF. Here the CDR3 DNA reads TGTGCCAGCAGTTTATCAGTGGGAGGCTACACCTTC.

The V call is TRBV2, the J call TRBJ1-3, with D possibly TRBD1 on 5 matching bases. Trimming removed 6 bases at V and 0 bases at J, with 12 bases between. Per the germline V gene, CDR1 is SNHLY and CDR2 is FYNNEI. This CDR3 has 15 amino acids. CDR3 nucleotides: TGTGCCAGCAGACCTTGGGGGGTCTCTGGAAACACCATATATTTT. It is translated as CASRPWGVSGNTIYF.

The chain couples TRBV28 to TRBJ1-1; 10 bases line up with TRBD1. V dropped 4 bases and J dropped 3; count of bases not matched to a gene: 8. Germline CDR1 and CDR2: MDHEN and SYDVKM. The CDR3 has 16 amino acids. In nucleotides, the CDR3 is TGTGCCAGCAGTTCCTCGGGACAGGGGTCGTACACTGAAGCTTTCTTT. This gives the protein CASSSSGQGSYTEAFF.

The chain links TRBV2 to TRBJ2-1; 7 bases line up with TRBD2. Germline values: CDR1 SNHLY, CDR2 FYNNEI. The CDR3 extends over 15 amino acids. Unmatched junction bases numbered 6, after V lost 4 bases and J lost 3 bases. CDR3 bases: TGTGCCAGCAGTGTCTCGGGAGGAAGCTACAATGAGCAGTTCTTC. It yields the protein CASSVSGGSYNEQFF.

The chain joins TRBV9 to TRBJ2-3; 8 bases align to TRBD1. V dropped 0 bases and J dropped 2; count of bases not matched to a gene: 14. CDR1 is SGDLS, CDR2 YYNGEE, per germline. This CDR3 has 19 residues. CDR3 loop: CASSVENGDPRGLTDTQYF. In DNA form, the CDR3 reads TGTGCCAGCAGCGTAGAAAATGGTGATCCCAGGGGGCTCACAGATACGCAGTATTTT. Variable domain in full (rest from reference TRBV9 and TRBJ2-3): DSGVTQTPKHLITATGQRVTLRCSPRSGDLSVYWYQQSLDQGLQFLIQYYNGEERAKGNILERFSAQQFPDLHSELNLSSLELGDSALYFCASSVENGDPRGLTDTQYFGPGTRLTVL.

This rearrangement joins TRBV7-3 to TRBJ2-5, with TRBD2 matching over 8 bases. J was trimmed by 4 bases and V by 5 bases; bases with no gene match: 6. The CDR3 is 14 residues long. From germline, CDR1 is SGHTA and CDR2 FQGTGA. CDR3 in amino acids: CASSPNLAGETQYF. The CDR3 DNA reads TGTGCCAGCAGCCCAAACCTAGCGGGAGAGACCCAGTACTTC.

The chain carries TRBV7-3 and TRBJ1-1; weak D call: TRBD1 (5 bases). This CDR3 has 13 residues. Germline loops: CDR1 SGHTA, CDR2 FQGTGA. The V gene lost 5 bases and the J gene lost 1 base, with 8 bases spanning the gap. The CDR3 DNA follows: TGTGCCAGCAGCACTGGACAGAACACTGAAGCTTTCTTT. This translates into CASSTGQNTEAFF.

The chain has TRBV7-8 and TRBJ2-7; no reliable D call. Germline assignment: CDR1 SGHVS and CDR2 FQNEAQ. Trimming took 1 base from V and 0 from J, leaving 7 bases between them. The CDR3 length is 14 residues. CDR3 residues: CASSLEGGSYEQYF. CDR3 nucleotides: TGTGCCAGCAGCTTAGAAGGCGGCTCCTACGAGCAGTACTTC.

The chain uses TRBV3-1 (or the pseudogene TRBV3-2) and TRBJ1-1; 10 bases align to TRBD1. Per germline, CDR1 LGHDT and CDR2 YNNKEL (reference sequence). CDR3 length equals 14 residues. V dropped 4 bases and J dropped 4; count of bases not matched to a gene: 3. The CDR3 DNA reads as TGTGCCAGCAGCCTGGGGACAGGGGCCACTGAAGCTTTCTTT. It yields the protein CASSLGTGATEAFF.